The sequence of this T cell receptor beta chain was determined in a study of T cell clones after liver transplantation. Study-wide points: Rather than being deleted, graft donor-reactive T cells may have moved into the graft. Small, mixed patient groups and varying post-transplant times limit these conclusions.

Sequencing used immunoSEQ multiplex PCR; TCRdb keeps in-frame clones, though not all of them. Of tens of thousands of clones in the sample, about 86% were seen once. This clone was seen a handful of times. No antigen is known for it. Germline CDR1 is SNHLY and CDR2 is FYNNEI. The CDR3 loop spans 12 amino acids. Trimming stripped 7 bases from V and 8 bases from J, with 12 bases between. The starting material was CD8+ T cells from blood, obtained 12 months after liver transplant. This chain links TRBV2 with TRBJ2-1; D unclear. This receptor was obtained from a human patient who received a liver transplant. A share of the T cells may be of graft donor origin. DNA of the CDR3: TGTGCCAGCAATGGGGTGGGTTATGAGCAGTTCTTC. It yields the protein CASNGVGYEQFF. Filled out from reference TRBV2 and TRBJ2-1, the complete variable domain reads EPEVTQTPSHQVTQMGQEVILRCVPISNHLYFYWYRQILGQKVEFLVSFYNNEISEKSEIFDDQFSVERPDGSNFTLKIRSTKLEDSAMYFCASNGVGYEQFFGPGTRLTVL.